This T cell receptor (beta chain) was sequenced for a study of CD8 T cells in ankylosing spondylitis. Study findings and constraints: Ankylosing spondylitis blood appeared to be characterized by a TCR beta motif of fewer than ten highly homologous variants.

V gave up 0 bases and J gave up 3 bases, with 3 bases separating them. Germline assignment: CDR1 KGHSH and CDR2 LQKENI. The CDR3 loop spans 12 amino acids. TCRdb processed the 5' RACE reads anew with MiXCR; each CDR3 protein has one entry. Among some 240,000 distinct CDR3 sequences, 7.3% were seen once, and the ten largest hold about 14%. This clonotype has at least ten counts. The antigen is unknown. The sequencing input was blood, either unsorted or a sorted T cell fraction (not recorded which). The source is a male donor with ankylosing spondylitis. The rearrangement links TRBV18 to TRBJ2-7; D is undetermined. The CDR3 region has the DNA TGTGCCAGCTCACCACCTCGCTACGAGCAGTACTTC. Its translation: CASSPPRYEQYF.